The 28 T cell receptor beta chains given below trace back to one sample, sequenced in a study of Ad26.COV2.S vaccination and SARS-CoV-2 variants. The treatment here: 15 to 20 received Ad26.COV2.S at low or high dose, single or two shots; about 5 received placebo; per-sample allocation not given. At day 63 after the first vaccine or placebo injection, samples were drawn. The assay was immunoSEQ multiplex PCR, and TCRdb's table has in-frame clones only and misses some. The table records about 400,000 clones, under 90% of them present only once. The sample in question was peripheral blood, obtained in a trial of Ad26.COV2.S vaccine versus placebo. These receptor sequences come from a person between 18 and 59 years old who received the Ad26.COV2.S COVID-19 vaccine or a placebo.

The rearrangement links TRBV6-6 to TRBJ2-5; unclear D gene. Germline V gene lookup returns CDR1 MNHNY and CDR2 SVGAGI (reference sequence). V lost 7 bases and J 1 base, leaving 13 bases between the germline ends. The CDR3 runs 14 residues. Written as DNA, the CDR3 is TGTGCCAGCACGCCGTGGGGTGCCCAAGAGACCCAGTACTTC. Translating gives CASTPWGAQETQYF.

The chain links TRBV5-1 to TRBJ1-2; 12 bases map to TRBD1. Germline loops: CDR1 SGHRS, CDR2 YFSETQ. Losses at the gene ends were 3 bases for V and 7 bases for J; bases not matched to a gene: 4. The CDR3 has 14 amino acids. The CDR3 DNA reads TGCGCCAGCAGCTCCGGGACAGGGGGCTTTGGCTACACCTTC. It translates to CASSSGTGGFGYTF.

J is TRBJ1-1 and V is TRBV5-1; 7 nucleotides line up with TRBD1. Germline lookup yields CDR1 SGHRS and CDR2 YFSETQ. After removal of 7 bases from V and 1 base from J, the junction contained 7 bases not matched to a gene. The CDR3 length is 14 residues. Here the CDR3 DNA reads TGCGCCAGCTTTCCCGGACAGGCGAACACTGAAGCTTTCTTT. This codes for CASFPGQANTEAFF.

V and J are TRBV5-1 and TRBJ2-1; D possibly matches TRBD1 or TRBD2 (7 bases each). CDR3 length: 13 amino acids. Looked up from germline, CDR1 is SGHRS and CDR2 is YFSETQ. V was cut by 4 bases and J by 9 bases, with 14 bases left in between. CDR3 in amino acids: CASSQGGPSEQFF. The CDR3, as DNA: TGCGCCAGCAGCCAGGGGGGGCCGTCTGAGCAGTTCTTC.

This clone was observed a few times. V usage is TRBV6-1 and J usage is TRBJ2-5; 12 bases fit TRBD2. Germline CDR1 and CDR2: MNHNS and SASEGT. With 3 bases clipped from V and 4 bases from J, the junction kept 12 bases outside the gene matches. The CDR3 spans 18 residues. DNA of the CDR3: TGTGCCAGCAGTGAGGAATCCTCTAGCGGGAGGGCCTTAGAGACCCAGTACTTC. Amino acids: CASSEESSSGRALETQYF.

This chain uses TRBV6-2 or TRBV6-3 with TRBJ2-1; tentatively, D is TRBD2 (5 bases). The CDR3 is 15 residues long. Looked up from germline, CDR1 is MNHEY and CDR2 is SVGEGT. V was pared by 8 bases and J by 8 bases, with 22 bases between. CDR3: CASRRGTGLVDEQFF. CDR3 DNA sequence: TGTGCCAGCCGCCGGGGTACGGGATTGGTGGATGAGCAGTTCTTC.

A note on this clone: The sample contains more than one DNA sequence encoding this CDR3. V usage is TRBV10-3 and J usage is TRBJ1-2, with 8 bases matching TRBD1. Germline values: CDR1 ENHRY, CDR2 SYGVKD. The CDR3 consists of 14 residues. With V trimmed by 6 bases and J by 4 bases, 7 bases remained unmatched. The DNA for the CDR3 is TGTGCCATCAGACCCGGACAGGGAGGCTATGGCTACACCTTC. Protein: CAIRPGQGGYGYTF.

The rearrangement joins TRBV19 to TRBJ2-5; D not resolved. The CDR3 length is 13 residues. Per the germline V gene, CDR1 is LNHDA and CDR2 is SQIVND (reference sequence). Trimming left V 4 bases short and J 5 bases short, with 11 bases between. The CDR3 DNA reads TGTGCCAGTAGTAGTATAGGGAAGGAGACCCAGTACTTC. Amino acids: CASSSIGKETQYF.

The chain couples TRBV6-5 to TRBJ1-6, with D hard to call. The V end lost 5 bases, the J end lost 5 bases, and 10 bases lay between the germline ends. Germline-derived CDR1 and CDR2 are MNHEY and SVGAGI. There are 14 residues in the CDR3. DNA of the CDR3: TGTGCCAGCAGTCCACCGGGGAATAATTCACCCCTCCACTTT. It is translated as CASSPPGNNSPLHF.

V gene TRBV7-3 combines with J gene TRBJ2-3; possibly TRBD1 for D (5 bases). V lost 4 bases to trimming and J lost 2 bases, with 13 bases between them. Germline assignment: CDR1 SGHTA and CDR2 FQGTGA. The CDR3 has 15 amino acids. This chain's CDR3 is CASSSQGLNTDTQYF. CDR3 coding DNA: TGTGCCAGCAGCTCGCAGGGCCTTAACACAGATACGCAGTATTTT.

This chain uses TRBV18 with TRBJ1-4; 7 bases are a match to TRBD1. V lost 6 bases to trimming and J lost 0 bases; unmatched junction nucleotides: 7. The V gene's germline CDR1 is KGHSH and CDR2 LQKENI. The CDR3 has 16 amino acids. CDR3 residues: CASSGTVTSTNEKLFF. CDR3 coding DNA: TGTGCCAGCTCCGGGACAGTAACTTCAACTAATGAAAAACTGTTTTTT.

Comments on this clone: Other DNA sequences in this specimen translate into the identical CDR3. The chain recombines TRBV15 with TRBJ1-1, with no clear D. This CDR3 contains 13 residues. Germline V gene data show CDR1 as LNHNV and CDR2 as YYDKDF (reference sequence). The ends were cut back, 1 base at V and 0 bases at J, with 3 bases in the middle. CDR3 loop: CATSRAVNTEAFF. In DNA, the CDR3 is TGTGCCACCAGCAGAGCGGTGAACACTGAAGCTTTCTTT.

The chain has TRBV19 and TRBJ2-7, with 11 bases lining up with TRBD1. Germline CDR1 is LNHDA and CDR2 is SQIVND (reference sequence). This CDR3 is built from 15 residues. V was clipped by 5 bases and J by 3 bases; unmatched bases: 6. DNA for the CDR3: TGTGCCAGTAGTTACGGGACAGGGGGTATCTACGAGCAGTACTTC. This encodes CASSYGTGGIYEQYF.

In DNA form, the CDR3 reads TGTGCCAGTAGTCAGGCGGCAGAGACCCAGTACTTC. Translated, it gives CASSQAAETQYF. The chain has TRBV19 and TRBJ2-5, with D unresolved. V was shortened by 5 bases and J by 4 bases, with 8 bases between the two germline ends. The CDR3 spans 12 residues. In germline, CDR1 is LNHDA, CDR2 SQIVND (reference sequence).

The V call is TRBV19, the J call TRBJ2-6, with TRBD1 identical over 10 bases. J was trimmed by 2 bases and V by 4 bases; bases with no gene match: 2. Germline CDR1 and CDR2: LNHDA and SQIVND (reference sequence). The CDR3 has 16 residues. The CDR3 DNA is TGTGCCAGTAGTAGACAGGGGGCGCCTGGGGCCAACGTCCTGACTTTC. It codes for CASSRQGAPGANVLTF.

The chain combines TRBV9 with TRBJ1-3; D remains unclear. The V end was cut by 3 bases, the J end by 4 bases, with 8 bases between. The CDR3 is 13 residues long. CDR1 is SGDLS and CDR2 is YYNGEE in the germline V gene. The CDR3 nucleotides read TGTGCCAGCAGCGCCTTCCACGGAAACACCATATATTTT. As protein: CASSAFHGNTIYF.

The chain is built from TRBV5-6 and TRBJ2-5; D remains ambiguous. CDR1 and CDR2 from the germline V gene are SGHDT and YYEEEE. The CDR3 contains 14 residues. V lost 0 bases to trimming and J lost 2 bases, with 8 bases between them. CDR3 amino acids: CASSLVGMQETQYF. CDR3 nucleotide sequence: TGTGCCAGCAGCTTGGTAGGGATGCAAGAGACCCAGTACTTC. Drawing the rest from reference TRBV5-6 and TRBJ2-5, the complete variable domain is DAGVTQSPTHLIKTRGQQVTLRCSPKSGHDTVSWYQQALGQGPQFIFQYYEEEERQRGNFPDRFSGHQFPNYSSELNVNALLLGDSALYLCASSLVGMQETQYFGPGTRLLVL.

The chain is built from TRBV25-1 and TRBJ2-2, with D perhaps being TRBD1 or TRBD2 (5 bases each). Trimming pared 3 bases from V and 1 base from J, leaving 15 bases between. CDR3 length: 17 amino acids. Germline CDR1 MGHDK, CDR2 SYGVNS. The DNA of the CDR3 is TGTGCCAGCAGTGACGATATCGGGACCAGGAACACCGGGGAGCTGTTTTTT. As protein: CASSDDIGTRNTGELFF.

This clone has only a few counts. V and J are TRBV19 and TRBJ2-2, with D tentatively TRBD2 (6 bases). Germline V gives CDR1 LNHDA, CDR2 SQIVND (reference sequence). The CDR3 consists of 14 residues. V was shortened by 8 bases and J by 7 bases, with 17 bases between the two germline ends. In DNA, the CDR3 is TGTGCCAGTTCGCGGGACGTAGGTGGCGGGGAGCTGTTTTTT. Translating gives CASSRDVGGGELFF.

The chain is built from TRBV6-1 and TRBJ1-2; 7 bases agree with TRBD1. CDR3 length equals 17 residues. Trimming took 6 bases from V and 2 from J; bases not matched to a gene: 15. CDR1 and CDR2 (germline): MNHNS, SASEGT. The CDR3 DNA is TGTGCCAGCAGAGAAAGACAGGGCGGAGGACAGAACTATGGCTACACCTTC. It yields the protein CASRERQGGGQNYGYTF.

In DNA, the CDR3 is TGTGCCACCAGCAGTCCTACCTCTGGAAACACCATATATTTT. Translation gives CATSSPTSGNTIYF. The rearrangement links TRBV15 to TRBJ1-3; D is unclear. This CDR3 is built from 14 residues. V lost 3 bases to trimming and J lost 0 bases, with 6 bases between them. Germline V CDR1 and CDR2: LNHNV, YYDKDF (reference sequence). The whole variable domain, filled in from reference TRBV15 and TRBJ1-3, reads DAMVIQNPRYQVTQFGKPVTLSCSQTLNHNVMYWYQQKSSQAPKLLFHYYDKDFNNEADTPDNFQSRRPNTSFCFLDIRSPGLGDTAMYLCATSSPTSGNTIYFGEGSWLTVV.

The chain carries TRBV2 and TRBJ1-2; possible D gene TRBD1, 5 bases. The CDR3 runs 17 residues. The germline V gene encodes CDR1 SNHLY and CDR2 FYNNEI. Trimming stripped 2 bases from V and 5 bases from J, with 21 bases between. CDR3 sequence: CASSERGGGTATYGYTF. The CDR3 DNA sequence: TGTGCCAGCAGTGAAAGGGGTGGAGGGACGGCAACTTATGGCTACACCTTC.

This chain links TRBV29-1 with TRBJ2-5, with D perhaps TRBD1 (5 bases). The CDR3 runs 13 residues. Deletions cut 1 base from V and 5 bases from J, with 11 bases between. Germline V gene sequence: CDR1 SQVTM, CDR2 ANQGSEA. CDR3 protein: CSVEGGRVETQYF. For the CDR3, the DNA is TGCAGCGTTGAAGGGGGCAGGGTGGAGACCCAGTACTTC.

V usage is TRBV19 and J usage is TRBJ1-5; unclear D gene. With 6 bases removed from V and 5 bases from J, the gap between germline ends came to 14 bases. The CDR3 contains 14 residues. The germline V gene encodes CDR1 LNHDA and CDR2 SQIVND (reference sequence). The CDR3 nucleotides read TGTGCCAGTAGCTCCCGGGATACCTATCAGCCCCAGCATTTT. This sequence encodes CASSSRDTYQPQHF. Variable domain in full (rest from reference TRBV19 and TRBJ1-5): DGGITQSPKYLFRKEGQNVTLSCEQNLNHDAMYWYRQDPGQGLRLIYYSQIVNDFQKGDIAEGYSVSREKKESFPLTVTSAQKNPTAFYLCASSSRDTYQPQHFGDGTRLSIL.

This clone was observed once. The chain carries TRBV9 and TRBJ1-3; TRBD1 might be the D (5 bases). V was trimmed by 0 bases and J by 4 bases, leaving 11 bases between them. In germline, CDR1 is SGDLS, CDR2 YYNGEE. The CDR3 runs to 15 residues. In nucleotides, the CDR3 is TGTGCCAGCAGCGTAGTTGGGGGAAGGGGAAACACCATATATTTT. Its translation: CASSVVGGRGNTIYF.

The V gene is TRBV12-3 or TRBV12-4, the J gene TRBJ1-2; D uncertain. The V and J ends lost 6 bases and 1 base respectively, with 6 bases between them. This CDR3 contains 12 residues. CDR3 sequence reads: CASSGINYGYTF. CDR3 in DNA: TGTGCCAGCAGCGGGATTAACTATGGCTACACCTTC.

The chain combines TRBV5-1 with TRBJ2-7, with a weak D call TRBD2 (6 bases). Germline CDR1 and CDR2: SGHRS and YFSETQ. The CDR3 is 15 amino acids. V dropped 4 bases and J dropped 3 bases, with 17 bases sitting between them. As DNA, the CDR3 is TGCGCCAGCAGCCACGGGGTGGTCGGGAGCTACGAGCAGTACTTC. Its translation is CASSHGVVGSYEQYF.

This sequence joins TRBV11-2 and TRBJ1-6, with 7 bases lining up with TRBD1. J lost 10 bases, V lost 3 bases, and 12 bases had no gene match. The length of the CDR3 is 16 residues. Per germline, CDR1 SGHAT and CDR2 FQNNGV. As DNA, the CDR3 is TGTGCCAGCAGCTTCGGGACAGCGGGGAAGGGCTCACCCCTCCACTTT. This gives the protein CASSFGTAGKGSPLHF.